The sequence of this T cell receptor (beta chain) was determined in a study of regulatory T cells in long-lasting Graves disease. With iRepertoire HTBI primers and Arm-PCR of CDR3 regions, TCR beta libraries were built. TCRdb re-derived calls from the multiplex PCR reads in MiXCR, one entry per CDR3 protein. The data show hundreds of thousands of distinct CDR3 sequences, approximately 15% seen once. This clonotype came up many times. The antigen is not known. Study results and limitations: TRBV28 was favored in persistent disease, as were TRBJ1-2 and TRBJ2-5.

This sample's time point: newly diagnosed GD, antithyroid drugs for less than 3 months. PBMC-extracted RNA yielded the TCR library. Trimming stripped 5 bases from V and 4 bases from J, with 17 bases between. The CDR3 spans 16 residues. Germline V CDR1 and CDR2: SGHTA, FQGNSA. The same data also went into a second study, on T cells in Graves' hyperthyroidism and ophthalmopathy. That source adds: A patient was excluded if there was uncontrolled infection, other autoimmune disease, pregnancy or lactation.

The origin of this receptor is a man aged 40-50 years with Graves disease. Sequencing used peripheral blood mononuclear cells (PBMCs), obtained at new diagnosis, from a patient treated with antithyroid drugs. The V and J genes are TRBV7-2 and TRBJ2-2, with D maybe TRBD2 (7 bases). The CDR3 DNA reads TGTGCCAGCAGCCGAATGGGGGGGGCCGTCACCGGGGAGCTGTTTTTT. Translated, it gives CASSRMGGAVTGELFF.